This T cell receptor beta chain was captured by sequencing in a study of monozygotic twins with inflammatory bowel disease. Whole-study results and caveats: TCRbeta inverse Simpson diversity was decreased in IBD patients versus healthy co-twins.

The CDR3 loop spans 15 amino acids. Germline lookup yields CDR1 MNHEY and CDR2 SMNVEV (reference sequence). On this clonotype itself: Its specificity is unknown.

A total RNA quantity of around 3,700 ng went into each TCR library. UMIs that included a 6-nucleotide sample barcode were added by template switching, which took place during cDNA synthesis. TCRdb processed the 5' RACE reads again and assigns one entry to each CDR3 protein, with no DNA. The repertoire shows over 100,000 distinct CDR3 sequences; the top ten hold around 12%. The chain carries TRBV27 and TRBJ1-1; TCRdb's assignment of TRBD1 cannot be checked, as there is no DNA. Sequenced input: blood. This sequence was found in a human donor with ulcerative colitis or Crohn's disease, or a healthy co-twin of an affected twin (not recorded which). CDR3 in amino acids: CASSLNRQLNTEAFF.